In this sample, the clone carrying this T cell receptor beta chain turned up many times. Its antigen is unknown. The sample originates from a study of T-cell reconstitution after alpha-beta-depleted transplantation in children. Findings and caveats of the study: Where alpha-beta T cells came from about two months after transplant was reportedly several hundred expanded graft clones. T-cell counts and diversity were attributed mostly to newly produced T cells one year after transplant. High day-60 TCRbeta diversity in some patients came from surviving recipient T cells and thymic progenitors.

Germline assignment: CDR1 SGHRS and CDR2 YFSETQ. Trimming cost V 0 bases and J 5 bases, with 14 bases left between them. The CDR3 is 15 residues long. Using unique molecular identifiers, the investigators prepared the TCRbeta library. TCRdb fed the PCR reads into MiXCR, producing one record per CDR3 protein. The sample consists of 250,000 to 300,000 distinct CDR3 sequences, just over 7.5% of them appearing once. The sequencing here drew on peripheral blood, taken 360 days after TCRalphabeta/CD19-depleted stem cell transplant. This receptor was taken from a female patient between 2 and 15 years old who had a stem cell transplant for Fanconi anemia, so the T cells may come from the graft donor. The V gene is TRBV5-1, the J gene TRBJ1-1; D possibly corresponds to TRBD1 (6 bases). The CDR3 sequence: CASSLEQGKGTEAFF. The CDR3 bases are TGCGCCAGCAGCTTGGAACAGGGTAAGGGGACTGAAGCTTTCTTT.